These 17 T cell receptor beta chains were all obtained from the same sample, sequenced in a study of blood T cell repertoires in COVID-19. The repertoire was sequenced with immunoSEQ multiplex PCR; TCRdb's copy has only in-frame clones and lacks some. The sample carries roughly 500,000 clones, approximately 87% recorded once. Sample: PBMCs or T cells enriched from blood (not recorded which). Receptors were obtained from a woman in her thirties or forties who had recovered from COVID-19.

The chain has TRBV19 and TRBJ2-5; 13 nucleotides agree with TRBD2. The CDR3 covers 15 residues. CDR1 is LNHDA and CDR2 is SQIVND in the germline V gene (reference sequence). The junction had 3 bases not matched to a gene; V was cut back by 6 bases and J by 2 bases. The CDR3 DNA reads as TGTGCCAGTAGCCAGGGACTAGCGGGACAAGAGACCCAGTACTTC. Translating gives CASSQGLAGQETQYF.

This clone was observed a handful of times. This rearrangement joins TRBV7-2 to TRBJ1-1; weak D call: TRBD1 (5 bases). V shed 6 bases and J shed 5 bases, with 13 bases lying between them. Germline V CDR1 and CDR2: SGHTA, FQGNSA. This CDR3 spans 13 amino acids. The CDR3 protein is CASRNTGGTEAFF. The CDR3 bases are TGTGCCAGCAGAAACACAGGAGGGACTGAAGCTTTCTTT.

The rearrangement uses TRBV3-1 (or the pseudogene TRBV3-2) and TRBJ1-1, with a weak D call TRBD1 (5 bases). In germline, CDR1 is LGHDT, CDR2 YNNKEL (reference sequence). Trimming cost V 5 bases and J 5 bases, with 15 bases left between them. The CDR3 length is 14 residues. CDR3 DNA sequence: TGTGCCAGCAGCTCCAAAGGAGGGACGACTGAAGCTTTCTTT. Translated: CASSSKGGTTEAFF.

The CDR3 region is CASSSGQGYEKLFF. CDR3 coding DNA: TGTGCCAGCAGTTCCGGTCAGGGGTACGAAAAACTGTTTTTT. The rearrangement links TRBV28 to TRBJ1-4; D might be TRBD1 (6 bases). This CDR3 contains 14 residues. From germline, CDR1 is MDHEN and CDR2 SYDVKM. Trimming took 4 bases from V and 8 from J, leaving 14 bases between them.

The V call is TRBV6-6, the J call TRBJ1-3, with D unclear. Germline lookup yields CDR1 MNHNY and CDR2 SVGAGI (reference sequence). The V gene lost 5 bases and the J gene lost 16 bases, with 18 bases spanning the gap. The CDR3 loop spans 12 amino acids. The chain's CDR3 is CASSTSTRTYYF. CDR3 nucleotides: TGTGCCAGCAGTACCTCGACAAGAACCTATTATTTT.

The chain couples TRBV4-3 to TRBJ2-1, with TRBD2 matching 9 bases. Germline loops: CDR1 LGHNA, CDR2 YSLEER. Unmatched junction bases numbered 17, after V lost 3 bases and J lost 2 bases. The CDR3 is 20 amino acids. CDR3 sequence reads: CASSQIPGTSPRGAYNEQFF. CDR3 nucleotides: TGCGCCAGCAGCCAGATACCCGGGACTAGCCCCCGAGGGGCCTACAATGAGCAGTTCTTC.

The rearrangement uses TRBV19 and TRBJ1-6, with 7 bases that match TRBD1. Trimming at V came to 5 bases and at J to 0 bases, leaving 7 bases not matched to a gene. This CDR3 is built from 17 residues. The V gene's germline CDR1 is LNHDA and CDR2 SQIVND (reference sequence). CDR3 amino acids: CASSQRQGNSYNSPLHF. The CDR3 DNA reads as TGTGCCAGTAGTCAGCGACAGGGAAACTCCTATAATTCACCCCTCCACTTT.

This chain joins TRBV7-9 and TRBJ2-7, with 8 bases aligning to TRBD1. The CDR3 length is 16 residues. Unmatched junction bases numbered 10, after V lost 5 bases and J lost 1 base. The germline CDR1 and CDR2 sequences are SEHNR and FQNEAQ (reference sequence). The CDR3 sequence: CASSHSGGVGSYEQYF. As DNA, the CDR3 is TGTGCCAGCAGCCACTCAGGGGGCGTTGGGTCCTACGAGCAGTACTTC.

The chain joins TRBV3-1 (or the pseudogene TRBV3-2) to TRBJ2-1, with TRBD2 as a possible D gene (5 bases). Germline V gene data show CDR1 as LGHDT and CDR2 as YNNKEL (reference sequence). The CDR3 is 15 residues long. The germline V and J ends were trimmed by 0 bases and 9 bases, with 15 bases remaining between them. The CDR3 sequence: CASSQDLTGKPEQFF. The CDR3 DNA reads TGTGCCAGCAGCCAAGATCTTACGGGAAAGCCTGAGCAGTTCTTC.

The J gene is TRBJ2-5, the V gene TRBV30; TRBD2 matches at 10 bases. The germline V gene encodes CDR1 GTSNPN and CDR2 SVGIG (reference sequence). With 3 bases clipped from V and 0 bases from J, the junction kept 13 bases outside the gene matches. CDR3 length equals 18 residues. The CDR3 region is CAWSPTRFSGRYQETQYF. CDR3 nucleotide sequence: TGTGCCTGGAGCCCTACGAGGTTTAGCGGGAGGTACCAAGAGACCCAGTACTTC.

The chain employs TRBV3-1 (or the pseudogene TRBV3-2) and TRBJ2-3; 9 positions match TRBD2. Germline V gene lookup returns CDR1 LGHDT and CDR2 YNNKEL (reference sequence). CDR3 size: 15 residues. The V and J ends lost 3 bases and 7 bases, in that order; junction bases with no gene match: 8. The CDR3 bases are TGTGCCAGCAGCCACGGACTAGCGAGAGTAAATACGCAGTATTTT. Protein product: CASSHGLARVNTQYF.

This chain uses TRBV10-3 with TRBJ2-7; tentatively, D is TRBD1 (5 bases). The CDR3 length is 13 residues. CDR1 and CDR2 (germline): ENHRY, SYGVKD. Trimming took off 3 bases at V and 7 bases at J, with 13 bases between the two ends. The CDR3: CAISDRASREQYF. CDR3 DNA sequence: TGTGCCATCAGTGACAGGGCATCTCGGGAGCAGTACTTC.

The chain combines TRBV19 with TRBJ1-1, with D tentatively TRBD1 (6 bases). The CDR3 loop spans 13 amino acids. Germline CDR1 and CDR2: LNHDA and SQIVND (reference sequence). V shed 5 bases and J shed 5 bases, with 12 bases lying between them. CDR3 protein: CASSSTGETEAFF. CDR3 sequence (DNA): TGTGCCAGTAGTTCGACAGGTGAAACTGAAGCTTTCTTT.

V gene TRBV27 combines with J gene TRBJ2-7, with 8 bases lining up with TRBD1. The ends lost 1 base at V and 9 bases at J; junction bases unmatched: 14. CDR1 and CDR2 (germline): MNHEY, SMNVEV (reference sequence). The CDR3 runs 16 residues. The CDR3 loop reads CASSLLGGRGQGGQYF. CDR3 in DNA: TGTGCCAGCAGTTTATTGGGGGGCAGGGGGCAAGGTGGGCAGTACTTC.

This chain connects TRBV4-1 to TRBJ2-1, with D possibly TRBD1 on 6 matching bases. CDR3 length equals 16 residues. V was clipped by 0 bases and J by 7 bases, with 16 bases between them. Germline V gives CDR1 MGHRA, CDR2 YSYEKL. CDR3 DNA: TGCGCCAGCAGCCAAGATGGGGGCTTTCCTATGAATGAGCAGTTCTTC. This encodes CASSQDGGFPMNEQFF.

Details on this clone: The junction shows a germline mismatch at one end, possibly a read error. The rearrangement uses TRBV7-7 and TRBJ2-5; 8 bases are shared with TRBD1. The CDR3 contains 16 residues. The germline CDR1 and CDR2 sequences are SSHAT and FNYEAQ (reference sequence). This chain's CDR3 is CASSSGAGGAGETQYF. The CDR3 DNA reads TGTGCTAGCAGCTCGGGGGCAGGGGGCGCGGGTGAGACCCAGTACTTC.

The count of this clone is one. The gene calls are TRBV24-1 and TRBJ2-1, with 9 bases aligning to TRBD2. The germline V gene encodes CDR1 KGHDR and CDR2 SFDVKD. This CDR3 has 15 amino acids. Trimming took 5 bases from V and 9 from J; bases not matched to a gene: 10. In DNA form, the CDR3 reads TGTGCCACCAGTGGCCTTAGCGGGAGTGATTTTGAGCAGTTCTTC. Protein: CATSGLSGSDFEQFF.